This T cell receptor beta chain was profiled in a study of blood T cell repertoires in COVID-19. V lost 3 bases, J lost 6 bases, and 10 bases stayed unmatched. The CDR3 has 17 amino acids. The germline V gene has CDR1 SGDLS and CDR2 YYNGEE. The cohort comprised adults aged about 18 to 100 years residing in around 25 US areas. The data were produced by immunoSEQ multiplex PCR, yet TCRdb's version contains in-frame clones alone and is incomplete. Here the sample spans approximately 300,000 clones, approximately 86% being singletons. The chain has TRBV9 and TRBJ2-1; TRBD2 aligns across 12 bases. Sequencing used PBMCs or T cells enriched from blood (not recorded which). The receptor was derived from a young woman who had recovered from COVID-19. This chain's CDR3 is CASSDPRLAGAPNEQFF. The CDR3 bases are TGTGCCAGCAGCGACCCTCGACTAGCGGGGGCCCCCAATGAGCAGTTCTTC.